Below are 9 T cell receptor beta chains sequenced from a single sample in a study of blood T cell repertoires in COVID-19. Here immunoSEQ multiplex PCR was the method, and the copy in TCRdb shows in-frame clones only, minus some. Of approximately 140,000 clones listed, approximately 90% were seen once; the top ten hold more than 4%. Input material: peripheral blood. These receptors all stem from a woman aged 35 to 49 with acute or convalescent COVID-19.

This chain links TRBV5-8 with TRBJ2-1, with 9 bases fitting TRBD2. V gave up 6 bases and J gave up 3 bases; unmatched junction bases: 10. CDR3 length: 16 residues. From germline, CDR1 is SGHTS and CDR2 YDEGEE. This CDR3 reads CASTPLSGGVYNEQFF. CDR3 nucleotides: TGTGCCAGCACCCCGCTTAGCGGGGGCGTCTACAATGAGCAGTTCTTC.

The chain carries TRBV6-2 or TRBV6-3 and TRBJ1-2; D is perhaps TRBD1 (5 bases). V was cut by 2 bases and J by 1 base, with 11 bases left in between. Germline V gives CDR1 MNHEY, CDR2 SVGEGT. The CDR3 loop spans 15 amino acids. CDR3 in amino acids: CASSYGRGLNYGYTF. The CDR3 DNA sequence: TGTGCCAGCAGTTACGGGAGGGGTCTTAACTATGGCTACACCTTC.

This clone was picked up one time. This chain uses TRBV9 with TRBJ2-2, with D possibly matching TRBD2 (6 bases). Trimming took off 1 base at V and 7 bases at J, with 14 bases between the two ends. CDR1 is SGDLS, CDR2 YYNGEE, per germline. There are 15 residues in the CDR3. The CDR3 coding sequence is TGTGCCAGCAGCGTATCGGGGGTATTAGTCGGGGAGCTGTTTTTT. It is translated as CASSVSGVLVGELFF.

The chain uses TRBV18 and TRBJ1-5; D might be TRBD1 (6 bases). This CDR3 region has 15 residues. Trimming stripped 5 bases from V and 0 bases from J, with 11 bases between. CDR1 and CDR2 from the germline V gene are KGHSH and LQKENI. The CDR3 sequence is CASSGGGRSNQPQHF. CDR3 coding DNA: TGTGCCAGCTCAGGCGGGGGCCGTAGCAATCAGCCCCAGCATTTT.

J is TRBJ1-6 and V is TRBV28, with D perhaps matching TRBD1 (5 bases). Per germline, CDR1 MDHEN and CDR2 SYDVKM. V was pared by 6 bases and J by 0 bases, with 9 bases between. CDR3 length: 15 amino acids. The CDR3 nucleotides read TGTGCCAGCAGACGACAGAGCTCCTATAATTCACCCCTCCACTTT. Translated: CASRRQSSYNSPLHF. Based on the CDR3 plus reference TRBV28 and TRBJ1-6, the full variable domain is DVKVTQSSRYLVKRTGEKVFLECVQDMDHENMFWYRQDPGLGLRLIYFSYDVKMKEKGDIPEGYSVSREKKERFSLILESASTNQTSMYLCASRRQSSYNSPLHFGNGTRLTVT.

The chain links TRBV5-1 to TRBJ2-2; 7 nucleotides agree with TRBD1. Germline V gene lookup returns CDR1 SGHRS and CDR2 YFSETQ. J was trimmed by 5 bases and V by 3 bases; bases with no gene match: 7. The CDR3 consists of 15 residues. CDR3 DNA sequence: TGCGCCAGCAGCTCTAGGGACAGACCGACCGGGGAGCTGTTTTTT. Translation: CASSSRDRPTGELFF.

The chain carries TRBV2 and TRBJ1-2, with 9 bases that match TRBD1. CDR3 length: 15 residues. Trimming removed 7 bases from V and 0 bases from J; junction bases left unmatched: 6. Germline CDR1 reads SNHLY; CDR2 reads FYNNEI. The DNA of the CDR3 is TGTGCCAGCAATACAGACAGGGGGGCTAACTATGGCTACACCTTC. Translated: CASNTDRGANYGYTF.

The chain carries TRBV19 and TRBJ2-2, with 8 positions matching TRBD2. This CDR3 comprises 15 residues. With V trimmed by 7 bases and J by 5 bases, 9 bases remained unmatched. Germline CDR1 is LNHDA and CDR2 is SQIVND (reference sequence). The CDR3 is CASTNRGGRTGELFF. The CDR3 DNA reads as TGTGCCAGTACCAATCGCGGGGGGCGTACCGGGGAGCTGTTTTTT. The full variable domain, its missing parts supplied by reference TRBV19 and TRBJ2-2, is DGGITQSPKYLFRKEGQNVTLSCEQNLNHDAMYWYRQDPGQGLRLIYYSQIVNDFQKGDIAEGYSVSREKKESFPLTVTSAQKNPTAFYLCASTNRGGRTGELFFGEGSRLTVL.

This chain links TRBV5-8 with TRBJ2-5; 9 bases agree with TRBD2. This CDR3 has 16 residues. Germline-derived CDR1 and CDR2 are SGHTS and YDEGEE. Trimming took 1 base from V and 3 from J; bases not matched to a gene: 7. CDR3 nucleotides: TGTGCCAGCAGCTTGTGGAGGGTAGCGGGGGAAGAGACCCAGTACTTC. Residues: CASSLWRVAGEETQYF.